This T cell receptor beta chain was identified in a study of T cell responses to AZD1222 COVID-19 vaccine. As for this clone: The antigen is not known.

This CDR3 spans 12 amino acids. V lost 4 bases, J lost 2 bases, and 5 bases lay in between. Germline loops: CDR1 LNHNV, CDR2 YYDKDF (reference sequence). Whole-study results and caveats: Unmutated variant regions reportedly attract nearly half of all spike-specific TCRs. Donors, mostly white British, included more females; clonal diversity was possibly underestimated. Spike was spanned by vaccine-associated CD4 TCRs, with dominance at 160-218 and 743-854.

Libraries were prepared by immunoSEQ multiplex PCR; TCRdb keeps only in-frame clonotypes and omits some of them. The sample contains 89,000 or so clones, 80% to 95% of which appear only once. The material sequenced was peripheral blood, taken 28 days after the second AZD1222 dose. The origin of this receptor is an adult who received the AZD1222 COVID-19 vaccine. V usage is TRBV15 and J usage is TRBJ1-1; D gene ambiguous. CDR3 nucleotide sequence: TGTGCCACCAGCATTATTAACACTGAAGCTTTCTTT. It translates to CATSIINTEAFF.